This T cell receptor beta chain stems from a study of vaccination and CD4 T cells after COVID-19. Study context: Overlapping spike pools from SARS-CoV-2 and HCoV-NL63, HCoV-OC43 and HCoV-229E served as culture stimuli.

To note about this clonotype: Its antigen is unidentified.

An Oncomine TCR Beta short-read assay was used to sequence the DNA from cultured CD4+ T cells. Genomic DNA was taken out of cultured CD4+ T cells by extraction. Via MiXCR, TCRdb re-called the PCR reads, giving one row per CDR3 protein. The sample holds about 17,000 distinct CDR3 sequences, 30% to 45% seen once. The germline V gene has CDR1 MDHEN and CDR2 SYDVKM. Trimming removed 3 bases from V and 11 bases from J, with 14 bases in between. The CDR3 is made up of 13 amino acids. The sample's treatment: roughly 11-day PBMC culture with coronavirus spike peptide pools or control peptides (ViraFEST assay).

The rearrangement joins TRBV28 to TRBJ1-5; weak D call: TRBD1 (5 bases). Sequenced material: CD4+ T cells from blood, cultured in vitro. The TCR was taken from a human donor who had recovered from COVID-19. CDR3 nucleotide sequence: TGTGCCAGCAGTTTGTCCTCTTGGGGGGCCCAGCATTTT. Translated, it gives CASSLSSWGAQHF.